This T cell receptor (beta chain) originates from a study of PD-1 blockade in classical Hodgkin lymphoma. Germline trimming cut 4 bases from V and 2 bases from J; bases unmatched to any gene: 5. The germline gives CDR1 MDHEN, CDR2 SYDVKM. The length of the CDR3 is 15 residues. Study-level points and caveats: The baseline diversity of complete responders showed similarity to that of newly diagnosed patients. Possible causes of repertoire differences, disease activity or prior therapy, remain undefined.

TCRdb's copy holds only in-frame clones and misses some; the assay was immunoSEQ multiplex PCR. The table shows 30,000 to 35,000 clones, with around nine tenths occurring only once. As concerns this clone: Its matching antigen is unknown.

Relapse after autologous stem cell transplantation occurred in every patient, and brentuximab vedotin exposure varied. By magnetic negative selection, CD4+ T cells were purified from thawed PBMCs. The sequence derives from a human donor with classical Hodgkin lymphoma. The source material was CD4+ T cells from blood, sampled at baseline. This chain joins TRBV28 and TRBJ2-3; 8 bases are a match to TRBD1. The CDR3 coding sequence is TGTGCCAGCAGTTCAACAGGGGGGCCCACAGATACGCAGTATTTT. Translating it yields CASSSTGGPTDTQYF.